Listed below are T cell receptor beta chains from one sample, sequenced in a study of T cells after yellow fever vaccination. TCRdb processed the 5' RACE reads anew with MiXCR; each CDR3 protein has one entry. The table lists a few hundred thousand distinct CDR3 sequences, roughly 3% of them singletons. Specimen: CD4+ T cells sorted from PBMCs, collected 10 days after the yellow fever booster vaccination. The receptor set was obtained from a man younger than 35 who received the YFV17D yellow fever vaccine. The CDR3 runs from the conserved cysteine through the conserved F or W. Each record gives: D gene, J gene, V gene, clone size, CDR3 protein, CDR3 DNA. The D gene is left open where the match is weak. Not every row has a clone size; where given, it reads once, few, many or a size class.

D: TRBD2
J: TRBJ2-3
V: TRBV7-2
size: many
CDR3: CASSLYRGVSTDTQYF
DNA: TGTGCCAGCAGCTTATACCGGGGGGTGAGCACAGATACGCAGTATTTT

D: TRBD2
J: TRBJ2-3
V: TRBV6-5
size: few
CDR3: CASSPRIAGNTDTQYF
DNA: TGTGCCAGCAGCCCCCGTATAGCGGGGAACACAGATACGCAGTATTTT

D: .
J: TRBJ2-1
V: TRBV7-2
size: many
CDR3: CASSLGTGSLFF
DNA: TGTGCCAGCAGCTTAGGGACGGGCTCGCTGTTCTTC

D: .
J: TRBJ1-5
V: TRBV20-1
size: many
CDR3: CSARNPTDYQPQHF
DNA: TGCAGTGCTCGGAACCCGACAGACTATCAGCCCCAGCATTTT

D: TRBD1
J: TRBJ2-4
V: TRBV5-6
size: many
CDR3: CASSLATGGNIQYF
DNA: TGTGCCAGCAGCTTGGCCACAGGGGGCAACATTCAGTACTTC

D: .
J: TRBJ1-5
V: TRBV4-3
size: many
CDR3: CASSQGHNNQPQHF
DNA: TGCGCCAGCAGCCAGGGACACAACAATCAGCCCCAGCATTTT

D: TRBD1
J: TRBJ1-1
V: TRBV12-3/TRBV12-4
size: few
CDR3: CASSRPRGEAFF
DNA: TGTGCCAGCAGTCGCCCCAGGGGGGAAGCTTTCTTT

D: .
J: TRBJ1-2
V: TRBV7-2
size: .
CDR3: CASSFPSYAGGYTF
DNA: TGTGCCAGCAGCTTCCCATCATACGCGGGGGGCTACACCTTC

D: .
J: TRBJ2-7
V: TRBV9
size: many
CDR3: CASSVVGSSEQYF
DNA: TGTGCCAGCAGCGTAGTGGGCAGTTCCGAGCAGTACTTC

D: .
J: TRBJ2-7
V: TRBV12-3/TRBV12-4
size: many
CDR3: CASSMGGQGTYEQYF
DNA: TGTGCCAGCAGCATGGGGGGTCAGGGAACCTACGAGCAGTACTTC

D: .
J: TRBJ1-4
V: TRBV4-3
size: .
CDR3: CASSQAPRQITNEKLFF
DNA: TGCGCCAGCAGCCAAGCTCCGAGACAGATCACTAATGAAAAACTGTTTTTT

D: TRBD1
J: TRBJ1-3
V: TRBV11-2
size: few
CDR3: CASSDRGDMGNTIYF
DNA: TGTGCCAGCAGCGACAGGGGGGATATGGGGAACACCATATATTTT

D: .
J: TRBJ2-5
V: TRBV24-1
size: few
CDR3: CATSDPPQAGRGETQYF
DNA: TGTGCCACCAGTGATCCCCCCCAGGCGGGTAGGGGAGAGACCCAGTACTTC

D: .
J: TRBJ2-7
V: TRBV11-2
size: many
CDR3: CASSLSVPYEQYF
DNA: TGTGCCAGCAGCTTAAGCGTCCCCTACGAGCAGTACTTC

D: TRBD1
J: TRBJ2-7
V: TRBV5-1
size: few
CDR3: CASSSRDRGNEQYF
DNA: TGCGCCAGCAGCTCCCGGGACAGGGGGAACGAGCAGTACTTC

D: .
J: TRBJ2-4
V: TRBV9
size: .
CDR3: CASSVALGDRVIQYF
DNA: TGTGCCAGCAGCGTAGCTTTGGGGGATCGGGTCATTCAGTACTTC

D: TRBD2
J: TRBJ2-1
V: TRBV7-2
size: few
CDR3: CASSRTSGGNNEQFF
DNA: TGTGCCAGCAGCCGCACTAGCGGGGGCAACAATGAGCAGTTCTTC

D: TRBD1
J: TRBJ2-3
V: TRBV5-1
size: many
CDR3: CASSRGQGASDTQYF
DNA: TGCGCCAGCAGCCGGGGACAGGGGGCGTCAGATACGCAGTATTTT